This TCR beta chain was recorded in a study of OX40 agonist ivuxolimab in advanced cancers. Study-level results: Clonal expansion in partial responders at 0.1-3.0 mg/kg ranked among the lowest. Blood T cells, both CD4+ and CD8+, expanded clonally by week 6 at 0.1 to 3.0 mg/kg.

Clones were read by immunoSEQ multiplex PCR, and TCRdb kept only the in-frame ones, dropping some. The sample yields roughly 19,000 clones, less than 85% seen once. V lost 3 bases and J 0 bases, leaving 11 bases between the germline ends. CDR1 is ENHRY and CDR2 is SYGVKD in the germline V gene. CDR3 length equals 16 residues. With respect to this clone: No antigen is known for it.

Patients with autoimmune history or systemic immunosuppression were excluded. The gene calls are TRBV10-3 and TRBJ2-2; D is perhaps TRBD2 (6 bases). Sequences were derived from CD4+ or CD8+ T cells sorted from blood, sampled in a trial of the OX40 agonist ivuxolimab. The receptor was isolated from an adult with an advanced solid tumor such as melanoma, head and neck, liver or kidney cancer. The CDR3 DNA reads as TGTGCCATCAGTGAATGGAGGGAATCGAACACCGGGGAGCTGTTTTTT. It encodes CAISEWRESNTGELFF.